The text below deals with one TCR beta chain. Using immunoSEQ multiplex PCR, the repertoire was profiled, and TCRdb retains in-frame clones only, with some absent. Of about 140,000 clones listed, 70% to 85% are singletons. The germline V gene has CDR1 SGHAT and CDR2 FQNNGV. This CDR3 is built from 15 residues. With 1 base clipped from V and 5 bases from J, the junction kept 1 base outside the gene matches. This record comes from a study of blood T cell repertoires in COVID-19. The sample consisted of peripheral blood. The gene calls are TRBV11-2 and TRBJ2-5; the match to TRBD2 covers 13 bases. This receptor was taken from a man aged 55 to 70 with active or convalescent COVID-19. The CDR3 nucleotides are TGTGCCAGCAGCTTAGGACTAGCGGGAGGCGAGACCCAGTACTTC. Protein product: CASSLGLAGGETQYF.